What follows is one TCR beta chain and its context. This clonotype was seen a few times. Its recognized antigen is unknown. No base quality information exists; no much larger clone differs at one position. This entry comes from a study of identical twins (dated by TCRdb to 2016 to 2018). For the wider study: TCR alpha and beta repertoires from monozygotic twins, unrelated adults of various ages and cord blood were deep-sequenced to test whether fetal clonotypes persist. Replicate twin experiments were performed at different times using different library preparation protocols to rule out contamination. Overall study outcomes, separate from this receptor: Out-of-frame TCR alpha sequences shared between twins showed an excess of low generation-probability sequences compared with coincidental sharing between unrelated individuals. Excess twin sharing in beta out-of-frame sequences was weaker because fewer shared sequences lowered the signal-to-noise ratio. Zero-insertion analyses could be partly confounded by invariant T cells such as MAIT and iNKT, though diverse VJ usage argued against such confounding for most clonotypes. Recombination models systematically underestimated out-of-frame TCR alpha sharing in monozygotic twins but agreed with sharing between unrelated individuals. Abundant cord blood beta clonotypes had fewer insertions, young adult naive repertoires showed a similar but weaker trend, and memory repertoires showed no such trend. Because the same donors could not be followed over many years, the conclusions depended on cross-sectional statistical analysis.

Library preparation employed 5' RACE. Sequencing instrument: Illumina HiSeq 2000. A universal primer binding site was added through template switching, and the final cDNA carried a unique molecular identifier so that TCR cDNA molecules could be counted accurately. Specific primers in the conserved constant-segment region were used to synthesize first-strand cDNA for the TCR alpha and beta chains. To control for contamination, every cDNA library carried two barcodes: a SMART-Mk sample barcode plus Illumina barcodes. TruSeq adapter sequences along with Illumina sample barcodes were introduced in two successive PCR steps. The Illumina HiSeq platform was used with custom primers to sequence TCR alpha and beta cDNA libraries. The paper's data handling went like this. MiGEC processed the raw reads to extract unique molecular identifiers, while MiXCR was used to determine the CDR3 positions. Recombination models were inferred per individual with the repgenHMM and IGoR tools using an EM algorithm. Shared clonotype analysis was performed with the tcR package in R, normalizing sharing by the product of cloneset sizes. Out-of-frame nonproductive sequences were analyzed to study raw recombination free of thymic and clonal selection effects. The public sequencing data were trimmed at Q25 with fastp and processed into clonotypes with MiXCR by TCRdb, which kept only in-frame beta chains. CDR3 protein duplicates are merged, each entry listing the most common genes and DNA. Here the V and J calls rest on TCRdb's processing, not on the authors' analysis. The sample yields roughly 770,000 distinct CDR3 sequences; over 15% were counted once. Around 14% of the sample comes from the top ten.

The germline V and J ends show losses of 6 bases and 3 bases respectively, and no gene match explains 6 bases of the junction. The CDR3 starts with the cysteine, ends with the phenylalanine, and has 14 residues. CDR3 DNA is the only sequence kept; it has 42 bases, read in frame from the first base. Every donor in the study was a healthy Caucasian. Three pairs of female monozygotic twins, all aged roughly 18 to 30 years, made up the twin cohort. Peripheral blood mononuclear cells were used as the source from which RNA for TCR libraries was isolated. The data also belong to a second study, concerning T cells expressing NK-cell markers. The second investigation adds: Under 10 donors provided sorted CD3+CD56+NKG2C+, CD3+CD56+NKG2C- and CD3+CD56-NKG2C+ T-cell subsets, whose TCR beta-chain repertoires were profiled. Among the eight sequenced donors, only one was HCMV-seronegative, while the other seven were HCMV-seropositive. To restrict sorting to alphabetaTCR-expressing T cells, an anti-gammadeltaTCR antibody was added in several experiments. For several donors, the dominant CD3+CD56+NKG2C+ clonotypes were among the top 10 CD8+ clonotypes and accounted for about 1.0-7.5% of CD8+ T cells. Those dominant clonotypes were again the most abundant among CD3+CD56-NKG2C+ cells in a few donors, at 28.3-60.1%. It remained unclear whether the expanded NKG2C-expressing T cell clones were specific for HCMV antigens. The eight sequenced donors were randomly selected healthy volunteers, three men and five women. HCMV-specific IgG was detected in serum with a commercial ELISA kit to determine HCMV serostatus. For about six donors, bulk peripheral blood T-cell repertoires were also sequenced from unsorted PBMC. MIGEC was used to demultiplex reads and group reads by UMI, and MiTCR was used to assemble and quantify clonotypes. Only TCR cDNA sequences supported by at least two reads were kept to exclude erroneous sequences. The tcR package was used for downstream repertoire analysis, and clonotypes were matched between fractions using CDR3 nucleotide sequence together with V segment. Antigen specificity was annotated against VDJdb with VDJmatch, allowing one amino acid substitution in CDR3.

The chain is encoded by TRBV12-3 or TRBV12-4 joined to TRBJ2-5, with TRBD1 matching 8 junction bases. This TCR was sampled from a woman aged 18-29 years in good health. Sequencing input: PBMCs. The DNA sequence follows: TGTGCCAGCAGCAGACAGGGGATGAAAGAGACCCAGTACTTC. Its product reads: CASSRQGMKETQYF.